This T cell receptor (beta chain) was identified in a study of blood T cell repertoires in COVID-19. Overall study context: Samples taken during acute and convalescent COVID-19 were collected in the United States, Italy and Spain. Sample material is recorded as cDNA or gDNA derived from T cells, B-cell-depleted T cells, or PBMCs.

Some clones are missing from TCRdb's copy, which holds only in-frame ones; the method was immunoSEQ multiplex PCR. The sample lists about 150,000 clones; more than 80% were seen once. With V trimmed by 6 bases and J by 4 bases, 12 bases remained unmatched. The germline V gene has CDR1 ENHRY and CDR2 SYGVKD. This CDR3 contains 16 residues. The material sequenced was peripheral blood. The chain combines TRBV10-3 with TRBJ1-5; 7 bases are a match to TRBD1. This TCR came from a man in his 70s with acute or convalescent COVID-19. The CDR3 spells CAIRMRGTAINQPQHF. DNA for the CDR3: TGTGCCATCAGGATGAGAGGGACAGCTATTAATCAGCCCCAGCATTTT.